Listed below are T cell receptor beta chains from one sample, sequenced in a study of CD8+CD57+ T cells in acquired aplastic anemia. TCRdb redid the calling of the reads with MiXCR, one entry per CDR3 protein. The repertoire holds about 200,000 distinct CDR3 sequences, with about half as singletons. Sequenced: sorted CD4+, CD8+, or CD8+CD57+ T cells (not recorded which) from PBMCs. Receptors were obtained from a human donor with aplastic anemia. Both conserved end residues are trimmed from each CDR3.

v_gene	CDR3aa
TRBV9	ASSVAPPPEGGGYT
TRBV5-6	ASSFPDRATEAF
TRBV25-1	ASSETDVNEQY
TRBV14	ASSQVGRVYEQY
TRBV7-3	ASTPPGWENEQF
TRBV20-1	SARGGARTATT
TRBV29-1	SVEGGTPYEQY
TRBV19	ASIPAPTTALNGYT
TRBV6-6	ASSRNMDLGANVLT
TRBV2	ASVEQGDNTIY
TRBV5-5	ASSLGKLAGAYEQY
TRBV12-3/TRBV12-4	ASRPSGIDNSPLH
TRBV9	ASSPGVMVEAF
TRBV9	ASSEGTRQETQY
TRBV10-3	AIRGSGGPYNEQF
TRBV15	ATSRDQGTYEQY
TRBV18	ASSQRRWRKEKLF
TRBV6-1	ASSEEVIAGKLF
TRBV6-1	AIGGGNTEAL
TRBV4-1	ASSQTGWEQY
TRBV5-1	ASSQYGTTDTQY
TRBV7-9	ASSFPISGTAYNEQF
TRBV6-1	ASNGSGGLNQPQH
TRBV7-6	ASSPQGTEKLF
TRBV19	ASRGGRSNTEAF
TRBV7-3	ASSLVQSSADTQY
TRBV5-1	ASSPGQTTMVGYT
TRBV12-3/TRBV12-4	ASSLSGSGANVLT
TRBV9	ASSPRTSGSSSDTQY
TRBV10-3	AISGGGIGEKLF
TRBV5-6	ASSSGGGRSSPLH
TRBV7-2	ASSFQVQETQY